A selection of T cell receptor beta chains follows, all from one sample in a study of T cell repertoires in cytomegalovirus infection. Via MiXCR, TCRdb re-called the reads, giving one row per CDR3 protein. Found here are around 450,000 distinct CDR3 sequences, approximately 10% of them singletons; the top ten hold approximately 10%. The specimen sequenced was PBMCs. Receptors were obtained from a human donor in good health (CMV status not recorded). Some clones in this sample may be carry-over from other donors' samples. The CDR3 runs from the conserved cysteine through the conserved F or W. The order of the fields is D gene, V gene, J gene, clone size, CDR3 protein, CDR3 DNA. A D gene is named only where the DNA matches it firmly. Only some rows state a clone size, as once, few, many or a class for expanded clones.

D gene: TRBD2
V gene: TRBV7-2
J gene: TRBJ2-1
clone size: many
CDR3 protein: CASRKYPPGLANNEQFF
CDR3 DNA: TGTGCCAGCAGGAAATACCCGCCGGGACTAGCGAACAATGAGCAGTTCTTC

D gene: TRBD1
V gene: TRBV3-1
J gene: TRBJ1-5
clone size: NA
CDR3 protein: CASSQGGQGGSPQHF
CDR3 DNA: TGTGCCAGCAGCCAAGGCGGACAGGGGGGTTCACCCCAGCATTTT

D gene: NA
V gene: TRBV12-3/TRBV12-4
J gene: TRBJ2-1
clone size: NA
CDR3 protein: CASIKGRPQDRYNEQFF
CDR3 DNA: TGTGCCAGCATCAAGGGCCGGCCCCAAGATAGATACAATGAGCAGTTCTTC

D gene: NA
V gene: TRBV5-1
J gene: TRBJ2-5
clone size: many
CDR3 protein: CASSSGRNQETQYF
CDR3 DNA: TGCGCCAGCAGCTCCGGACGGAACCAAGAGACCCAGTACTTC

D gene: NA
V gene: TRBV7-9
J gene: TRBJ2-7
clone size: many
CDR3 protein: CASSSGHSSYEQYF
CDR3 DNA: TGTGCCAGCAGCTCGGGACACAGCTCCTACGAGCAGTACTTC

D gene: NA
V gene: TRBV2
J gene: TRBJ2-5
clone size: many
CDR3 protein: CASSVSTEETQYF
CDR3 DNA: TGTGCCAGCAGTGTGTCGACAGAAGAGACCCAGTACTTC

D gene: NA
V gene: TRBV3-1
J gene: TRBJ1-1
clone size: few
CDR3 protein: CASSQDMGGWTEAFF
CDR3 DNA: TGTGCCAGCAGCCAAGATATGGGTGGGTGGACTGAAGCTTTCTTT

D gene: NA
V gene: TRBV3-1
J gene: TRBJ2-2
clone size: NA
CDR3 protein: CASREWRATNTGELFF
CDR3 DNA: TGTGCCAGCAGGGAGTGGCGGGCCACGAACACCGGGGAGCTGTTTTTT

D gene: TRBD2
V gene: TRBV5-4
J gene: TRBJ2-3
clone size: many
CDR3 protein: CASSQGLAGGRSTDTQYF
CDR3 DNA: TGTGCCAGCAGCCAGGGACTAGCGGGGGGGCGAAGCACAGATACGCAGTATTTT

D gene: NA
V gene: TRBV6-6
J gene: TRBJ2-7
clone size: many
CDR3 protein: CASSYRQDLLSYEQYF
CDR3 DNA: TGTGCCAGCAGTTATCGACAGGACCTACTATCCTACGAGCAGTACTTC

D gene: TRBD2
V gene: TRBV20-1
J gene: TRBJ2-1
clone size: NA
CDR3 protein: CSARSASSGALSEQFF
CDR3 DNA: TGCAGTGCTAGATCTGCATCTAGCGGGGCCCTCAGTGAGCAGTTCTTC

D gene: NA
V gene: TRBV20-1
J gene: TRBJ1-4
clone size: few
CDR3 protein: CSASEGPTNEKLFF
CDR3 DNA: TGCAGTGCTAGCGAAGGCCCAACTAATGAAAAACTGTTTTTT

D gene: NA
V gene: TRBV9
J gene: TRBJ2-1
clone size: NA
CDR3 protein: CASSVEPGRNEQFF
CDR3 DNA: TGTGCCAGCAGCGTAGAACCCGGGAGAAATGAGCAGTTCTTC

D gene: TRBD2
V gene: TRBV7-8
J gene: TRBJ2-7
clone size: many
CDR3 protein: CASSLAREVHEQYF
CDR3 DNA: TGTGCCAGCAGCTTAGCCCGGGAGGTACACGAGCAGTACTTC

D gene: NA
V gene: TRBV7-9
J gene: TRBJ1-5
clone size: many
CDR3 protein: CASGQGSQPQHF
CDR3 DNA: TGTGCCAGCGGCCAGGGAAGTCAGCCCCAGCATTTT

D gene: TRBD1
V gene: TRBV18
J gene: TRBJ1-2
clone size: few
CDR3 protein: CASSPPPIGTGEGYTF
CDR3 DNA: TGTGCCAGCTCACCACCGCCTATCGGGACAGGGGAAGGCTACACCTTC

D gene: NA
V gene: TRBV5-1
J gene: TRBJ1-1
clone size: many
CDR3 protein: CASSSVTNTEAFF
CDR3 DNA: TGCGCCAGCAGCTCCGTCACGAACACTGAAGCTTTCTTT

D gene: NA
V gene: TRBV7-3
J gene: TRBJ2-1
clone size: many
CDR3 protein: CASSLQENNEQFF
CDR3 DNA: TGTGCCAGCAGCCTCCAGGAAAACAATGAGCAGTTCTTC

D gene: TRBD1
V gene: TRBV28
J gene: TRBJ1-5
clone size: NA
CDR3 protein: CASQGDSDNQPQHF
CDR3 DNA: TGTGCCAGCCAAGGGGACAGCGACAATCAGCCCCAGCATTTT

D gene: NA
V gene: TRBV6-5
J gene: TRBJ2-1
clone size: many
CDR3 protein: CASSYSGPYNEQFF
CDR3 DNA: TGTGCCAGCAGTTACTCGGGCCCCTACAATGAGCAGTTCTTC

D gene: NA
V gene: TRBV6-1
J gene: TRBJ2-7
clone size: many
CDR3 protein: CATLVGGDPYEQYF
CDR3 DNA: TGTGCCACCCTCGTAGGGGGGGATCCCTACGAGCAGTACTTC

D gene: NA
V gene: TRBV2
J gene: TRBJ1-1
clone size: NA
CDR3 protein: CASSMRGGEVTEAFF
CDR3 DNA: TGTGCCAGCAGTATGAGGGGAGGGGAGGTCACTGAAGCTTTCTTT

D gene: TRBD2
V gene: TRBV20-1
J gene: TRBJ2-2
clone size: many
CDR3 protein: CSARSGGPGTGELFF
CDR3 DNA: TGCAGTGCTAGGTCGGGAGGGCCGGGCACCGGGGAGCTGTTTTTT

D gene: TRBD1
V gene: TRBV5-6
J gene: TRBJ1-5
clone size: few
CDR3 protein: CASSFRGLEPQHF
CDR3 DNA: TGTGCCAGCAGTTTCAGGGGGCTGGAGCCCCAGCATTTT

D gene: NA
V gene: TRBV7-9
J gene: TRBJ2-7
clone size: NA
CDR3 protein: CASSQTGRLSYEQYF
CDR3 DNA: TGTGCCAGCAGCCAGACAGGACGACTGTCCTACGAGCAGTACTTC

D gene: NA
V gene: TRBV20-1
J gene: TRBJ1-1
clone size: NA
CDR3 protein: CSARGGPLYTEAFF
CDR3 DNA: TGCAGTGCTAGAGGGGGGCCCCTTTACACTGAAGCTTTCTTT

D gene: NA
V gene: TRBV20-1
J gene: TRBJ2-5
clone size: few
CDR3 protein: CSAPESSGWETQYF
CDR3 DNA: TGCAGTGCTCCCGAATCCAGCGGCTGGGAGACCCAGTACTTC

D gene: NA
V gene: TRBV7-3
J gene: TRBJ2-7
clone size: many
CDR3 protein: CASSSGHHEQYF
CDR3 DNA: TGTGCCAGCAGCTCGGGACACCACGAGCAGTACTTC

D gene: NA
V gene: TRBV20-1
J gene: TRBJ2-2
clone size: NA
CDR3 protein: CSARDGNTGELFF
CDR3 DNA: TGCAGTGCCCGGGACGGTAACACCGGGGAGCTGTTTTTT

D gene: NA
V gene: TRBV28
J gene: TRBJ1-1
clone size: many
CDR3 protein: CASSLMDMNTEAFF
CDR3 DNA: TGTGCCAGCAGTTTAATGGACATGAACACTGAAGCTTTCTTT

D gene: NA
V gene: TRBV2
J gene: TRBJ2-5
clone size: many
CDR3 protein: CASRTGAQETQYF
CDR3 DNA: TGTGCCAGCAGGACGGGGGCTCAAGAGACCCAGTACTTC

D gene: NA
V gene: TRBV6-5
J gene: TRBJ1-2
clone size: many
CDR3 protein: CASSYYSNYGYTF
CDR3 DNA: TGTGCCAGCAGTTATTACAGCAACTATGGCTACACCTTC

D gene: NA
V gene: TRBV6-6
J gene: TRBJ2-3
clone size: many
CDR3 protein: CASSYPGEAGSTDTQYF
CDR3 DNA: TGTGCCAGCAGTTACCCGGGAGAGGCGGGGAGCACAGATACGCAGTATTTT

D gene: TRBD1
V gene: TRBV28
J gene: TRBJ1-1
clone size: NA
CDR3 protein: CASCTGGTEAFF
CDR3 DNA: TGTGCCAGCTGTACAGGGGGCACTGAAGCTTTCTTT

D gene: NA
V gene: TRBV7-3
J gene: TRBJ2-2
clone size: many
CDR3 protein: CASTMTANTGELFF
CDR3 DNA: TGTGCCAGCACCATGACAGCGAACACCGGGGAGCTGTTTTTT

D gene: NA
V gene: TRBV3-1
J gene: TRBJ2-5
clone size: NA
CDR3 protein: CASSSGAQETQYF
CDR3 DNA: TGTGCCAGCAGTAGCGGAGCGCAAGAGACCCAGTACTTC

D gene: TRBD1
V gene: TRBV7-3
J gene: TRBJ2-3
clone size: many
CDR3 protein: CASSFNRGLTDTQYF
CDR3 DNA: TGTGCCAGCAGCTTCAACAGGGGGTTAACAGATACGCAGTATTTT

D gene: NA
V gene: TRBV15
J gene: TRBJ1-2
clone size: NA
CDR3 protein: CATSRVGAPKLLIDGYTF
CDR3 DNA: TGTGCCACCAGCAGAGTTGGGGCTCCAAAGTTGTTAATCGATGGCTACACCTTC

D gene: TRBD1
V gene: TRBV7-9
J gene: TRBJ1-1
clone size: many
CDR3 protein: CASSLAMGQTNTEAFF
CDR3 DNA: TGTGCCAGCAGCTTAGCGATGGGACAGACGAACACTGAAGCTTTCTTT

D gene: TRBD1
V gene: TRBV11-2
J gene: TRBJ1-1
clone size: many
CDR3 protein: CASSLWDRDGTEAFF
CDR3 DNA: TGTGCCAGCAGCTTATGGGACAGGGACGGCACTGAAGCTTTCTTT

D gene: TRBD1
V gene: TRBV6-1
J gene: TRBJ1-4
clone size: many
CDR3 protein: CASSLQGRREKLFF
CDR3 DNA: TGTGCCAGCAGTTTACAGGGGCGGCGAGAAAAACTGTTTTTT

D gene: NA
V gene: TRBV4-1
J gene: TRBJ2-7
clone size: NA
CDR3 protein: CASSLLAGATKSYEQYF
CDR3 DNA: TGTGCCAGCAGCCTCCTCGCGGGGGCGACTAAGTCCTACGAGCAGTACTTC

D gene: NA
V gene: TRBV7-9
J gene: TRBJ2-1
clone size: many
CDR3 protein: CASSPYSGYYNEQFF
CDR3 DNA: TGTGCCAGCAGCCCGTACAGCGGATACTACAATGAGCAGTTCTTC

D gene: TRBD2
V gene: TRBV5-5
J gene: TRBJ2-7
clone size: many
CDR3 protein: CASSLLTGTSVEQYF
CDR3 DNA: TGTGCCAGCAGCCTGTTGACCGGGACTAGCGTCGAGCAGTACTTC

D gene: NA
V gene: TRBV6-5
J gene: TRBJ1-2
clone size: few
CDR3 protein: CASSYGVGGRNYGYTF
CDR3 DNA: TGTGCCAGCAGTTACGGGGTTGGAGGGCGGAACTATGGCTACACCTTC

D gene: NA
V gene: TRBV20-1
J gene: TRBJ2-3
clone size: NA
CDR3 protein: CSAINTDTQYF
CDR3 DNA: TGCAGTGCCATCAACACAGATACGCAGTATTTT

D gene: TRBD1
V gene: TRBV11-3
J gene: TRBJ1-1
clone size: many
CDR3 protein: CASSLGRGRRTEAFF
CDR3 DNA: TGTGCCAGCAGCTTGGGCAGGGGGCGGCGGACTGAAGCTTTCTTT

D gene: NA
V gene: TRBV7-6
J gene: TRBJ1-1
clone size: NA
CDR3 protein: CASSLVDGEAFF
CDR3 DNA: TGTGCCAGCAGCTTAGTAGATGGAGAAGCTTTCTTT

D gene: NA
V gene: TRBV10-3
J gene: TRBJ2-3
clone size: many
CDR3 protein: CAMGSADTQYF
CDR3 DNA: TGTGCCATGGGAAGCGCAGATACGCAGTATTTT

D gene: TRBD1
V gene: TRBV11-2
J gene: TRBJ2-7
clone size: many
CDR3 protein: CASSLATGVEQYF
CDR3 DNA: TGTGCCAGCAGCTTAGCCACAGGGGTCGAGCAGTACTTC

D gene: NA
V gene: TRBV3-1
J gene: TRBJ1-5
clone size: few
CDR3 protein: CASSRASDNQPQHF
CDR3 DNA: TGTGCCAGCAGTCGAGCTAGCGACAATCAGCCCCAGCATTTT

D gene: NA
V gene: TRBV23-1
J gene: TRBJ1-1
clone size: few
CDR3 protein: CARAPGVPNTEAFF
CDR3 DNA: TGCGCCAGGGCCCCGGGGGTTCCGAACACTGAAGCTTTCTTT

D gene: TRBD1
V gene: TRBV5-1
J gene: TRBJ1-3
clone size: few
CDR3 protein: CASSLAPGQGRNTIYF
CDR3 DNA: TGCGCCAGCAGCTTGGCCCCGGGACAGGGTAGAAACACCATATATTTT

D gene: NA
V gene: TRBV7-8
J gene: TRBJ2-7
clone size: many
CDR3 protein: CASSFAISGTNYPGGAYEQYF
CDR3 DNA: TGTGCCAGCAGCTTCGCTATATCCGGGACAAACTACCCCGGAGGGGCCTACGAGCAGTACTTC

D gene: NA
V gene: TRBV6-5
J gene: TRBJ1-1
clone size: NA
CDR3 protein: CASSPGGGMNTEAFF
CDR3 DNA: TGTGCCAGCAGTCCCGGCGGAGGCATGAACACTGAAGCTTTCTTT